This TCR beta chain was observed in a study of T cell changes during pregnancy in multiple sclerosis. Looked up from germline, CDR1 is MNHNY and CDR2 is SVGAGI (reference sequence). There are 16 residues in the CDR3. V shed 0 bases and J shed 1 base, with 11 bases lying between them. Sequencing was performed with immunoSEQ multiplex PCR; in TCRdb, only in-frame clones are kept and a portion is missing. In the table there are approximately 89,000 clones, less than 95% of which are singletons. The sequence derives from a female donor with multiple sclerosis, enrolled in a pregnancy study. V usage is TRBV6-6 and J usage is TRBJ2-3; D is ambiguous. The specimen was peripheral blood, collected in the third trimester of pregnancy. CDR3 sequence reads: CASSYSRATRTDTQYF. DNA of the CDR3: TGTGCCAGCAGTTACTCGAGAGCTACGCGCACAGATACGCAGTATTTT.